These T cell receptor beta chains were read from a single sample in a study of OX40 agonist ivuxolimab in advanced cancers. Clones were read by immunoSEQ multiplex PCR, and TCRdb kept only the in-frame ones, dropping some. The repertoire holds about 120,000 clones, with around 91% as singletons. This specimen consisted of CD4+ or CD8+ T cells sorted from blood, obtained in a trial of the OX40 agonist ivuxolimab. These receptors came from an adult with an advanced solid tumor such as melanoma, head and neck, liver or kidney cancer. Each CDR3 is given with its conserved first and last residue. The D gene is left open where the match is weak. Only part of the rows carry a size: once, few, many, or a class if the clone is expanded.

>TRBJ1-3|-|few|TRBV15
CATSRGHVSSGNTIYF
TGTGCCACCAGCAGAGGACACGTCTCATCTGGAAACACCATATATTTT
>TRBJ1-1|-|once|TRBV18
CASSPGWGNTEAFF
TGTGCCAGCTCACCAGGATGGGGGAACACTGAAGCTTTCTTT
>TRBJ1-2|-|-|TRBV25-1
CASSETGLPEHYGYTF
TGTGCCAGCAGTGAGACCGGACTTCCTGAGCACTATGGCTACACCTTC
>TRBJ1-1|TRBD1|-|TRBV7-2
CASRKGQVFTEAFF
TGTGCCAGCCGGAAGGGACAGGTGTTCACTGAAGCTTTCTTT
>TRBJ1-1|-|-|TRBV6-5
CASSYTGLRGNTEAFF
TGTGCCAGCAGTTACACTGGTCTCAGGGGGAACACTGAAGCTTTCTTT
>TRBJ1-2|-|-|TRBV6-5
CASSVGRYYGYTF
TGTGCCAGCAGTGTAGGACGATACTATGGCTACACCTTC
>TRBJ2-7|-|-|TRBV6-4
CASGSQYF
TGTGCCAGCGGTTCCCAGTACTTC
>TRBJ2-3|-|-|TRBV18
CASSPRDTGGWADTQYF
TGTGCCAGCTCACCAAGGGACACCGGCGGGTGGGCAGATACGCAGTATTTT
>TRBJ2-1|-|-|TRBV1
CTSSPGTAYNEQFF
TGCACCAGCAGCCCCGGGACAGCGTACAATGAGCAGTTCTTC
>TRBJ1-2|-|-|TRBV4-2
CASSQEGRRGYTF
TGTGCCAGCAGCCAAGAGGGGCGGCGCGGCTACACCTTC
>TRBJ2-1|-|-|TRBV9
CASSVAEVEQFF
TGTGCCAGCAGCGTAGCGGAGGTCGAGCAGTTCTTC
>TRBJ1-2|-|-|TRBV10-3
CAISESISSRQSGGYTF
TGTGCCATCAGTGAGTCGATATCTAGTCGTCAGTCCGGTGGCTACACCTTC
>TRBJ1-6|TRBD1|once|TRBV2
CASRLGQVNSPLHF
TGTGCCAGCAGGCTGGGACAGGTTAATTCACCCCTCCACTTT
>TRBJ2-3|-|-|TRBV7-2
CASSLGGGYADTQYF
TGTGCCAGCAGCTTAGGGGGCGGGTACGCGGATACGCAGTATTTT
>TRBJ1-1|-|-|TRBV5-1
CASSLDGGTEAFF
TGCGCCAGCAGCTTGGATGGGGGAACTGAAGCTTTCTTT
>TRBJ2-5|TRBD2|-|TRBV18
CASSPPISWGGQETQYF
TGTGCCAGCTCACCACCGATCAGTTGGGGGGGACAAGAGACCCAGTACTTC
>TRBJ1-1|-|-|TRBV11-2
CASSSLGHSGAEAFF
TGTGCCAGCAGCTCCTTGGGACATTCGGGGGCTGAAGCTTTCTTT
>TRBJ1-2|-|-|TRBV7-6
CASSLQQTRGYTF
TGTGCCAGCAGCTTACAACAAACTCGAGGCTACACCTTC
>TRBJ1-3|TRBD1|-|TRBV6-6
CASSHQPGGGDTIYF
TGTGCCAGCAGCCATCAGCCAGGGGGCGGAGACACCATATATTTT
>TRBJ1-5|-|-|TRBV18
CASSPTEIQPQHF
TGTGCCAGCTCACCGACAGAAATTCAGCCCCAGCATTTT
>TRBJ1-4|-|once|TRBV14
CASSRLGGANEKLFF
TGTGCCAGCAGCCGCCTAGGCGGGGCTAATGAAAAACTGTTTTTT
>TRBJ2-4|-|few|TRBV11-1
CASRGGGGQYF
TGTGCCTCACGGGGCGGAGGGGGTCAGTACTTC
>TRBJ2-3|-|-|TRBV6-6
CASNFRGTDTQYF
TGTGCCAGCAATTTTCGGGGTACAGATACGCAGTATTTT
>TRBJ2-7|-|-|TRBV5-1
CASSLEGSPPREQYF
TGCGCCAGCAGCTTGGAGGGCTCCCCACCGCGCGAGCAGTACTTC
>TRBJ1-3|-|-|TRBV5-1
CASSSNQASGNTIYF
TGCGCCAGCAGCTCGAATCAGGCCTCTGGAAACACCATATATTTT
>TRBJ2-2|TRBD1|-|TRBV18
CASSPGTGLNGELFF
TGTGCCAGCTCACCAGGGACAGGGCTGAACGGGGAGCTGTTTTTT
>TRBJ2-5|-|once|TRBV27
CASSAPRETQYF
TGTGCCAGCAGTGCGCCCCGGGAGACCCAGTACTTC
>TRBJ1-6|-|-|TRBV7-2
CASSRHRESSSPLHF
TGTGCCAGCAGCAGACACAGGGAGAGCAGTTCACCCCTCCACTTT
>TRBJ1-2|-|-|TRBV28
CASALYGDGYTF
TGTGCCAGCGCCCTCTATGGGGATGGCTACACCTTC
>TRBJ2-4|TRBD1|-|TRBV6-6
CATLKQGPGDIQYF
TGTGCCACTTTAAAACAGGGGCCGGGTGACATTCAGTACTTC
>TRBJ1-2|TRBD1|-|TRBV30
CAWSVSGQGGYGYTF
TGTGCCTGGAGTGTATCGGGTCAGGGGGGCTATGGCTACACCTTC
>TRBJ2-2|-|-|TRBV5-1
CASSLGGSGELFF
TGCGCCAGCAGCTTGGGGGGCTCTGGGGAGCTGTTTTTT
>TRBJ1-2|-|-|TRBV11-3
CASSLSGLNYGYTF
TGTGCCAGCAGCTTGTCAGGGTTGAACTATGGCTACACCTTC
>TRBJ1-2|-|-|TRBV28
CASSTAGYGYTF
TGTGCCAGCAGTACGGCCGGGTATGGCTACACCTTC
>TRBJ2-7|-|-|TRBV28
CASSYETGLSYEQYF
TGTGCCAGCAGTTACGAAACCGGACTGTCCTACGAGCAGTACTTC
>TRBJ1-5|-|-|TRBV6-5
CASSYGGYQHF
TGTGCCAGCAGTTACGGGGGGTACCAGCATTTT
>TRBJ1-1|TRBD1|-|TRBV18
CASSPPGQGRTEAFF
TGTGCCAGCTCACCACCGGGACAGGGCAGGACTGAAGCTTTCTTT
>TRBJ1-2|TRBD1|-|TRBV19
CASSPTGAEGYTF
TGTGCCAGTAGTCCTACAGGGGCGGAAGGCTACACCTTC
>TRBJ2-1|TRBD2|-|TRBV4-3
CASSRISGGANEQFF
TGCGCCAGCAGCCGCATTAGCGGGGGGGCAAATGAGCAGTTCTTC
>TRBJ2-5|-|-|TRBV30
CAWARTGSRRETQYF
TGTGCCTGGGCCCGTACCGGGAGCCGAAGGGAGACCCAGTACTTC
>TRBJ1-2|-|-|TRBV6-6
CASSFGQGSNGYTF
TGTGCCAGCAGTTTCGGGCAGGGTAGTAATGGCTACACCTTC
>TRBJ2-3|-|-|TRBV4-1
CASSQDLGPSDTQYF
TGCGCCAGCAGCCAAGATCTAGGGCCGTCCGATACGCAGTATTTT
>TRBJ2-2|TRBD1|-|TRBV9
CASSVGGQSNTGELFF
TGTGCCAGCAGCGTAGGGGGACAGTCAAACACCGGGGAGCTGTTTTTT
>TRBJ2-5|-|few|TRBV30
CAWSHGGGRETQYF
TGTGCCTGGTCCCATGGAGGGGGTCGAGAGACCCAGTACTTC
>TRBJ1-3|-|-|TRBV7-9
CASSSTMSGNTIYF
TGTGCCAGCAGCTCGACCATGAGCGGAAACACCATATATTTT
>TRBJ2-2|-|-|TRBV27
CASSLRGAGSGELFF
TGTGCCAGCAGCCTTAGGGGGGCCGGCTCCGGGGAGCTGTTTTTT
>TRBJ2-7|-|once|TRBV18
CASSPGTVVIYEQYF
TGTGCCAGCTCACCGGGAACAGTCGTTATCTACGAGCAGTACTTC
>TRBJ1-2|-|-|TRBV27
CASSIRGAFPGYTF
TGTGCCAGCAGTATAAGGGGGGCCTTCCCGGGCTACACCTTC
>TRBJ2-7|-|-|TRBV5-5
CASSLSGSPTPYEQYF
TGTGCCAGCAGCTTATCAGGGTCCCCAACCCCCTACGAGCAGTACTTC
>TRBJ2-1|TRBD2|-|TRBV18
CASSPLASGGIFNEQFF
TGTGCCAGCTCACCACTTGCTAGCGGGGGTATTTTCAATGAGCAGTTCTTC
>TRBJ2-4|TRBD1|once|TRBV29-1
CSVILQGGIEF
TGCAGCGTGATCCTACAGGGGGGAATAGAGTTC
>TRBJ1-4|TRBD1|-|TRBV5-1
CASSMTGGLANEKLFF
TGCGCCAGCAGCATGACAGGGGGGTTGGCTAATGAAAAACTGTTTTTT